Each of the 21 T cell receptor beta chains below was sequenced from the same sample in a study of T-cell memory formation after mild COVID-19 (dated by TCRdb to the early 2020s). Libraries were built with 5' RACE. Sequencing took place on an Illumina NovaSeq 6000. Using fastp trimming at Q25 and MiXCR clonotype assembly, TCRdb reanalyzed the public sequencing data and kept in-frame beta chains. Each CDR3 protein appears once, grouped with its most common genes and DNA. The sample yields 190,000 or so distinct CDR3 sequences; roughly 23% were counted once. The top ten constitute 23% of the sample. Sequencing was performed on PBMCs or a T cell subset sorted from them (not recorded which). All receptors derive from an adult woman who had mild COVID-19 (a few samples of this study predate the infection). The sample titles of this study are shuffled in the database, so cell type and time point are left out; the donor was told from shared clones.

The rearrangement joins TRBV6-1 to TRBJ2-7, with D perhaps being TRBD1 or TRBD2 (5 bases each). The CDR3 is made up of 14 amino acids. Looked up from germline, CDR1 is MNHNS and CDR2 is SASEGT. With 0 bases removed from V and 8 bases from J, the gap between germline ends came to 14 bases. CDR3 protein: CASSEATGPMKQYF. DNA of the CDR3: TGTGCCAGCAGTGAAGCTACGGGGCCTATGAAGCAGTACTTC.

This rearrangement joins TRBV7-9 to TRBJ1-1; tentatively, D is TRBD1 (6 bases). Per the germline V gene, CDR1 is SEHNR and CDR2 is FQNEAQ (reference sequence). The CDR3 length is 15 residues. V lost 3 bases to trimming and J lost 4 bases, with 15 bases between them. This CDR3 is CASSFFRGAGTEAFF. The DNA of the CDR3 is TGTGCCAGCAGCTTCTTCCGGGGGGCAGGCACTGAAGCTTTCTTT.

This clonotype was seen only a few times. V and J are TRBV24-1 and TRBJ1-2; 9 nucleotides line up with TRBD1. The germline gives CDR1 KGHDR, CDR2 SFDVKD. The ends lost 1 base at V and 7 bases at J; junction bases unmatched: 6. CDR3 length equals 15 residues. CDR3 amino acids: CATSDFTGGGGGYTF. The CDR3 coding sequence is TGTGCCACCAGTGATTTTACAGGGGGCGGTGGTGGCTACACCTTC.

This clonotype occurred a few times. The chain carries TRBV5-4 and TRBJ1-2; 7 nucleotides line up with TRBD1. The CDR3 is 16 amino acids. CDR1 is SGHNT, CDR2 YYREEE, per germline (reference sequence). The ends lost 4 bases at V and 6 bases at J; junction bases unmatched: 15. Here the CDR3 reads CASSIEVGGALDGYTF. Here the CDR3 DNA reads TGTGCCAGCAGCATAGAAGTAGGGGGCGCTTTGGATGGCTACACCTTC.

A few counts support this clonotype. This chain uses TRBV7-9 with TRBJ1-2; no reliable D call. The germline gives CDR1 SEHNR, CDR2 FQNEAQ (reference sequence). The CDR3 sequence is 14 residues long. The germline V and J ends were trimmed by 2 bases and 8 bases, with 15 bases remaining between them. The DNA of the CDR3 is TGTGCCAGCAGCTTACCCGTGAACGAACAAGGCTACACCTTC. As protein: CASSLPVNEQGYTF.

The chain has TRBV18 and TRBJ2-7, with TRBD2 matching over 7 bases. V lost 1 base and J lost 1; bases outside the gene matches: 10. This CDR3 region has 17 residues. CDR1 is KGHSH and CDR2 is LQKENI in the germline V gene. The CDR3 reads CASSPQASGTFSYEQYF. The CDR3 DNA reads as TGTGCCAGCTCACCACAGGCTAGCGGAACTTTTTCCTACGAGCAGTACTTC.

The gene calls are TRBV11-1 and TRBJ2-1; 9 nucleotides match TRBD2. V shed 1 base and J 0 bases; nucleotides not matched to a gene: 4. CDR3 length equals 17 residues. Per germline, CDR1 SGHAT and CDR2 FQDESV (reference sequence). The DNA for the CDR3 is TGTGCCAGCAGCTTAGAGGGTAGCGGGAGCTCCTACAATGAGCAGTTCTTC. Protein product: CASSLEGSGSSYNEQFF.

The chain carries TRBV9 and TRBJ2-1; D may be TRBD1 or TRBD2 (5 bases each). The V and J ends lost 1 base and 4 bases respectively, with 18 bases between them. Per germline, CDR1 SGDLS and CDR2 YYNGEE. This CDR3 region has 17 residues. The CDR3 loop is CASSVFDGTWEYNEQFF. For the CDR3, the DNA is TGTGCCAGCAGCGTATTTGACGGGACGTGGGAGTACAATGAGCAGTTCTTC.

The J gene is TRBJ2-1, the V gene TRBV29-1; D is possibly TRBD2 (5 bases). Trimming shortened V by 5 bases and J by 9 bases, and 17 bases separated the two germline ends. The CDR3 consists of 13 residues. Per the germline V gene, CDR1 is SQVTM and CDR2 is ANQGSEA. The CDR3 coding sequence is TGCAGCGTTCACTTTCCGGGAATGAGTGAGCAGTTCTTC. Residues: CSVHFPGMSEQFF.

The genes are TRBV10-3 and TRBJ1-1; perhaps TRBD1 as D (5 bases). Looked up from germline, CDR1 is ENHRY and CDR2 is SYGVKD. This CDR3 has 13 residues. Trimming took off 7 bases at V and 1 base at J, with 10 bases between the two ends. The CDR3 nucleotides read TGTGCCATCACCCTCAGGGAGAACACTGAAGCTTTCTTT. Translated: CAITLRENTEAFF.

This clonotype was seen a few times. The rearrangement links TRBV3-1 to TRBJ2-1, with 10 bases that match TRBD2. The CDR3 is 18 residues long. The V gene end was trimmed by 0 bases and the J gene end by 2 bases; junction bases not matched to a gene: 7. Per germline, CDR1 LGHDT and CDR2 YNNKEL (reference sequence). CDR3 DNA: TGTGCCAGCAGCCAAGATGAGGAACTAGCGGGGACCTACAATGAGCAGTTCTTC. Translation: CASSQDEELAGTYNEQFF.

The V gene is TRBV27, the J gene TRBJ2-7, with D tentatively TRBD1 (5 bases). V lost 5 bases and J lost 7, with 21 bases in between. This CDR3 is built from 15 residues. Germline V lookup: CDR1 MNHEY, CDR2 SMNVEV (reference sequence). Here the CDR3 reads CASSLSTGSLEEQYF. DNA for the CDR3: TGTGCCAGCAGTCTAAGTACAGGCTCCCTTGAAGAGCAGTACTTC.

This chain joins TRBV6-6 and TRBJ1-3, with D perhaps TRBD1 (6 bases). Germline V gives CDR1 MNHNY, CDR2 SVGAGI (reference sequence). The CDR3 spans 15 residues. Deletions cut 4 bases from V and 2 bases from J, with 12 bases between. The CDR3 bases are TGTGCCAGCAGTTCACAGGGCCGAACTGGAAACACCATATATTTT. This codes for CASSSQGRTGNTIYF.

The table lists this clonotype with a few counts. The chain uses TRBV7-9 and TRBJ2-3; D is tentatively TRBD1 or TRBD2 (6 bases each). Germline CDR1 SEHNR, CDR2 FQNEAQ (reference sequence). Trimming took off 3 bases at V and 2 bases at J, with 15 bases between the two ends. This CDR3 contains 16 residues. The CDR3 region is CASSLPRGRPTDTQYF. CDR3 in DNA: TGTGCCAGCAGCTTGCCACGGGGGCGGCCCACAGATACGCAGTATTTT.

The chain couples TRBV5-1 to TRBJ2-1; TRBD1 matches at 7 bases. Germline assignment: CDR1 SGHRS and CDR2 YFSETQ. The CDR3 consists of 15 residues. The ends lost 4 bases at V and 2 bases at J; junction bases unmatched: 6. Here the CDR3 DNA reads TGCGCCAGCAGCAGCACCGGGACAGCCTACAATGAGCAGTTCTTC. Protein product: CASSSTGTAYNEQFF.

This clonotype was observed a handful of times. The chain couples TRBV4-3 to TRBJ1-3; D not resolved. The CDR3 has 20 residues. Trimming took 0 bases from V and 4 from J, leaving 25 bases between them. Germline CDR1 and CDR2: LGHNA and YSLEER. The CDR3 spells CASSQDPAFGELERGNTIYF. The CDR3 nucleotides are TGCGCCAGCAGCCAAGATCCAGCCTTCGGGGAGCTCGAACGGGGAAACACCATATATTTT.

Comments on this clonotype: The junction departs from the called germline gene at one end, perhaps through a read error. This chain uses TRBV7-7 with TRBJ2-3; tentative D call: TRBD1 (6 bases). CDR1 is SSHAT and CDR2 is FNYEAQ in the germline V gene (reference sequence). The CDR3 sequence is 14 residues long. The CDR3 DNA sequence: TGTGCTAGCAGCCAGGACAGATCCACAGATACGCAGTATTTT. Encoded protein: CASSQDRSTDTQYF.

This chain uses TRBV5-1 with TRBJ2-7; TRBD2 might be the D (6 bases). Trimming took off 7 bases at V and 4 bases at J, with 15 bases between the two ends. From germline, CDR1 is SGHRS and CDR2 YFSETQ. This CDR3 spans 13 amino acids. DNA for the CDR3: TGCGCCAGCCGGCCGGGGGAGAGATACGAGCAGTACTTC. Amino acids: CASRPGERYEQYF.

A few counts support this clonotype. This chain joins TRBV5-1 and TRBJ1-1; D may be TRBD1 (6 bases). The CDR3 sequence is 14 residues long. V gave up 0 bases and J gave up 7 bases, with 13 bases separating them. CDR1 and CDR2 from the germline V gene are SGHRS and YFSETQ. CDR3 coding DNA: TGCGCCAGCAGCTTGGAAGGGGGGTATTTTGAAGCTTTCTTT. It encodes CASSLEGGYFEAFF.

This chain connects TRBV7-9 to TRBJ2-2; 10 bases agree with TRBD2. Looked up from germline, CDR1 is SEHNR and CDR2 is FQNEAQ (reference sequence). The CDR3 runs 21 residues. Trimming at V came to 4 bases and at J to 0 bases, leaving 17 bases not matched to a gene. The CDR3 reads CASSSLTSGTPHSANTGELFF. As DNA, the CDR3 is TGTGCCAGCAGCTCATTAACTAGCGGGACCCCCCATTCCGCGAACACCGGGGAGCTGTTTTTT. The full variable domain, its missing parts supplied by reference TRBV7-9 and TRBJ2-2, is DTGVSQNPRHKITKRGQNVTFRCDPISEHNRLYWYRQTLGQGPEFLTYFQNEAQLEKSRLLSDRFSAERPKGSFSTLEIQRTEQGDSAMYLCASSSLTSGTPHSANTGELFFGEGSRLTVL.

The table lists this clonotype with a few counts. The CDR3, as DNA: TGTGCCAGCAGCCCACGCGGGACACCCCATGCGCAGTTCTTC. It translates to CASSPRGTPHAQFF. The chain uses TRBV3-1 and TRBJ2-1; D possibly uses TRBD1 or TRBD2 (6 bases each). Looked up from germline, CDR1 is LGHDT and CDR2 is YNNKEL (reference sequence). The V end was cut by 4 bases, the J end by 12 bases, with 19 bases between. The CDR3 consists of 14 residues.